A selection of T cell receptor beta chains follows, all from one sample in a study of T cell changes during pregnancy in multiple sclerosis. Profiling relied on immunoSEQ multiplex PCR, and the TCRdb table lists in-frame clones only, not all of them. The profile shows tens of thousands of clones, around 93% of them singletons. The input for sequencing was peripheral blood, taken in the second trimester of pregnancy. These receptors were taken from a female donor with multiple sclerosis, enrolled in a pregnancy study. The CDR3 runs from the conserved cysteine through the conserved F or W. The D gene is left open where the match is weak. For some rows the clone size is stated as once, few or many, or as a class when expanded; others skip it.

J: TRBJ2-1; size: -; V: TRBV5-8; D: -; DNA: TGTGCCAGCAGCCACATTGAGCAGTTCTTC; CDR3: CASSHIEQFF
J: TRBJ2-5; size: -; V: TRBV11-2; D: -; DNA: TGTGCCAGCAGCTTAGATAGGGGCGAGACCCAGTACTTC; CDR3: CASSLDRGETQYF
J: TRBJ2-3; size: -; V: TRBV21-1; D: -; DNA: TGTGCCAGCAGCAAAGCATGGTGGGAGGATAACACAGATACGCAGTATTTT; CDR3: CASSKAWWEDNTDTQYF
J: TRBJ1-1; size: -; V: TRBV27; D: -; DNA: TGTGCCAGCAGTTTCCCCTACAGGGTAGGAGGTCCCATGAACACTGAAGCTTTCTTT; CDR3: CASSFPYRVGGPMNTEAFF
J: TRBJ2-1; size: -; V: TRBV4-1; D: -; DNA: TGCGCCAGCAGCCAAGTGCTGGGCGAAGAGCAGTTCTTC; CDR3: CASSQVLGEEQFF
J: TRBJ1-1; size: -; V: TRBV30; D: -; DNA: TGTGCCTGGAGTGTAAGCGTGAACACTGAAGCTTTCTTT; CDR3: CAWSVSVNTEAFF
J: TRBJ2-7; size: -; V: TRBV6-5; D: TRBD2; DNA: TGTGCCAGCAGGGGAGGGACTGTCTCCTACGAGCAGTACTTC; CDR3: CASRGGTVSYEQYF
J: TRBJ2-1; size: -; V: TRBV7-3; D: TRBD2; DNA: TGTGCCAGCAGCTTTTCGGAGGGACTAGCGGGAGGGCTTGCCTACAATGAGCAGTTCTTC; CDR3: CASSFSEGLAGGLAYNEQFF
J: TRBJ1-1; size: -; V: TRBV30; D: -; DNA: TGTGCCTGGAGTTCCCGCGGGGGAAACACTGAAGCTTTCTTT; CDR3: CAWSSRGGNTEAFF
J: TRBJ2-7; size: once; V: TRBV21-1; D: -; DNA: TGTGCCAGCAGCTCTTCCGGGGACAGGGAAGGGCTAGCGGGAGGGCCGGGTAGCCGCGAGCAGTACTTC; CDR3: CASSSSGDREGLAGGPGSREQYF
J: TRBJ2-2; size: -; V: TRBV7-6; D: -; DNA: TGTGCCAGCAGCTTAGGTGGGGGCATGAACACCGGGGAGCTGTTTTTT; CDR3: CASSLGGGMNTGELFF
J: TRBJ2-7; size: -; V: TRBV2; D: TRBD1; DNA: TGTGCCAGCAGTGAACCCGGACAGGCTCGGTACGAGCAGTACTTC; CDR3: CASSEPGQARYEQYF
J: TRBJ2-5; size: -; V: TRBV7-7; D: -; DNA: TGTGCTAGCAGCTTTGCGGGACCAGAGACCCAGTACTTC; CDR3: CASSFAGPETQYF
J: TRBJ1-1; size: once; V: TRBV18; D: -; DNA: TGTGCCAGCTCACCCTTGAACACTGAAGCTTTCTTT; CDR3: CASSPLNTEAFF
J: TRBJ2-2; size: -; V: TRBV14; D: TRBD2; DNA: TGTGCCAGCAGCGATACGGGAGGGCCAAGGACCGGGGAGCTGTTTTTT; CDR3: CASSDTGGPRTGELFF
J: TRBJ1-2; size: once; V: TRBV5-4; D: TRBD1; DNA: TGTGCCAGCAGCTTCACGACAGGGGAGATCTATGGCTACACCTTC; CDR3: CASSFTTGEIYGYTF
J: TRBJ2-7; size: -; V: TRBV4-3; D: TRBD1; DNA: TGCGCCAGCAGCCAAGAAAAGACGGACAGGGGGTCCTACGAGCAGTACTTC; CDR3: CASSQEKTDRGSYEQYF
J: TRBJ1-2; size: -; V: TRBV29-1; D: TRBD1; DNA: TGCAGCGTGGGGGGAGGACAGGGGCCGCCTGGCTATGGCTACACCTTC; CDR3: CSVGGGQGPPGYGYTF
J: TRBJ2-1; size: -; V: TRBV29-1; D: -; DNA: TGCAGCGTTGAAGATACCTACTCCTCCTACAATGAGCAGTTCTTC; CDR3: CSVEDTYSSYNEQFF
J: TRBJ1-5; size: -; V: TRBV19; D: -; DNA: TGTGCCAGTAGTATTCCCCAGGGTAGCAATCAGCCCCAGCATTTT; CDR3: CASSIPQGSNQPQHF
J: TRBJ2-7; size: once; V: TRBV5-1; D: TRBD2; DNA: TGCGCCAGCAGCCCCTTAGCGGGATCTACCTACGAGCAGTACTTC; CDR3: CASSPLAGSTYEQYF
J: TRBJ1-3; size: -; V: TRBV4-1; D: TRBD1; DNA: TGCGCCAGCAGCCAAGGGGACCCGACAGGGGGCTTCTCTGGAAACACCATATATTTT; CDR3: CASSQGDPTGGFSGNTIYF
J: TRBJ2-7; size: -; V: TRBV5-1; D: TRBD2; DNA: TGCGCCAGCAGCTTGGGACTAGCGAGCTCCTACGAGCAGTACTTC; CDR3: CASSLGLASSYEQYF
J: TRBJ2-7; size: once; V: TRBV7-2; D: -; DNA: TGTGCCAGCAGCTTAGGACTTCACTACGAGCAGTACTTC; CDR3: CASSLGLHYEQYF
J: TRBJ2-7; size: -; V: TRBV11-3; D: -; DNA: TGTGCCAGCAGCTTAGGGGCCAGACCCTACGAGCAGTACTTC; CDR3: CASSLGARPYEQYF
J: TRBJ1-1; size: -; V: TRBV6-1; D: -; DNA: TGTGCCAGCAGTATAGACAGGACTCCGTTCACTGAAGCTTTCTTT; CDR3: CASSIDRTPFTEAFF
J: TRBJ2-7; size: -; V: TRBV5-5; D: TRBD2; DNA: TGTGCCAGCAGCTCGGGCTGGGGAGGGGACGAGCAGTACTTC; CDR3: CASSSGWGGDEQYF
J: TRBJ2-1; size: -; V: TRBV15; D: TRBD2; DNA: TGTGCCACCAGAGGGGGACTAGCGGGACATGAGCAGTTCTTC; CDR3: CATRGGLAGHEQFF
J: TRBJ2-1; size: few; V: TRBV6-6; D: TRBD2; DNA: TGTGCCAGCAGTTACCGGGAGGGCAATGAGCAGTTCTTC; CDR3: CASSYREGNEQFF
J: TRBJ2-7; size: once; V: TRBV11-2; D: TRBD2; DNA: TGTGCCAGCAGCTTAATCGGGCTAGCGGGGGCCGGGCCCTACGAGCAGTACTTC; CDR3: CASSLIGLAGAGPYEQYF
J: TRBJ2-5; size: once; V: TRBV2; D: TRBD2; DNA: TGTGCCAGCAGCCCGACTAGCGTGGGACAAGAGACCCAGTACTTC; CDR3: CASSPTSVGQETQYF
J: TRBJ2-7; size: -; V: TRBV28; D: -; DNA: TGTGCCAGCTCGGGACACCTGAATTGGGAGCAGTACTTC; CDR3: CASSGHLNWEQYF
J: TRBJ1-5; size: once; V: TRBV21-1; D: -; DNA: TGTGCCAGCAGCAAAGTGAGGCGGACAGGGGCCCTCCCGCGGCCCCAGCATTTT; CDR3: CASSKVRRTGALPRPQHF
J: TRBJ1-1; size: -; V: TRBV6-6; D: TRBD1; DNA: TGTGCCAGCAGCCCACAGGGGAAGAACACTGAAGCTTTCTTT; CDR3: CASSPQGKNTEAFF
J: TRBJ2-1; size: -; V: TRBV27; D: TRBD2; DNA: TGTGCCAGCACCGGCGGGACTAGTGTTTACAATGAGCAGTTCTTC; CDR3: CASTGGTSVYNEQFF
J: TRBJ2-5; size: -; V: TRBV21-1; D: -; DNA: TGTGCCGTGGCGGGGACAGTTCAGTACCAAGAGACCCAGTACTTC; CDR3: CAVAGTVQYQETQYF
J: TRBJ2-2; size: -; V: TRBV19; D: -; DNA: TGTGCCAGTAGTATAGCGGGGAGGAACACCGGGGAGCTGTTTTTT; CDR3: CASSIAGRNTGELFF
J: TRBJ2-5; size: few; V: TRBV6-5; D: TRBD2; DNA: TGTGCCAGCAGCGGACTAGCGGGAGCGGCAGAGACCCAGTACTTC; CDR3: CASSGLAGAAETQYF
J: TRBJ2-7; size: -; V: TRBV25-1; D: -; DNA: TGTGCCAGCAGTGACGGCTACGAGCAGTACTTC; CDR3: CASSDGYEQYF
J: TRBJ2-7; size: -; V: TRBV11-2; D: -; DNA: TGTGCCAGCAGCTCCCTGAGGGCCTACGAGCAGTACTTC; CDR3: CASSSLRAYEQYF
J: TRBJ2-5; size: -; V: TRBV10-3; D: TRBD2; DNA: TGTGCCATCAGTGGCGGGAGGGCCAGAACGGAAGAGACCCAGTACTTC; CDR3: CAISGGRARTEETQYF
J: TRBJ2-2; size: once; V: TRBV28; D: TRBD1; DNA: TGTGCCAGCAGTGGGACAGTAAACACCGGGGAGCTGTTTTTT; CDR3: CASSGTVNTGELFF
J: TRBJ2-5; size: -; V: TRBV7-2; D: TRBD2; DNA: TGTGCCAGCAGCTCCCAACCGGGACTAGCGGGAAGGGAGACCCAGTACTTC; CDR3: CASSSQPGLAGRETQYF
J: TRBJ2-7; size: -; V: TRBV5-5; D: -; DNA: TGTGCCAGCAGCCGGAGGGCCTACGAGCAGTACTTC; CDR3: CASSRRAYEQYF
J: TRBJ2-7; size: -; V: TRBV7-9; D: -; DNA: TGTGCCAGCAGCTGGGCCAGGGCCCACGAGCAGTACTTC; CDR3: CASSWARAHEQYF
J: TRBJ2-7; size: -; V: TRBV27; D: TRBD2; DNA: TGTGCCAGCAGTTCCGGACTAGCGCGTAACTACGAGCAGTACTTC; CDR3: CASSSGLARNYEQYF
J: TRBJ1-2; size: -; V: TRBV29-1; D: -; DNA: TGCAGCGTTGAAGCAGGGTGGGATGGCTACACCTTC; CDR3: CSVEAGWDGYTF
J: TRBJ2-7; size: -; V: TRBV7-9; D: TRBD2; DNA: TGTGCCAGCAGCTTCTCTAGCGGGAGACGTGAGCAGTACTTC; CDR3: CASSFSSGRREQYF
J: TRBJ2-2; size: -; V: TRBV19; D: TRBD2; DNA: TGTGCCAGTAGTGAGCCTAGCGGGAATGCCGGGGAGCTGTTTTTT; CDR3: CASSEPSGNAGELFF
J: TRBJ1-4; size: -; V: TRBV25-1; D: TRBD1; DNA: TGTGCCAGCAGTGAAGGGGGACAGATTTCGGCAACTAATGAAAAACTGTTTTTT; CDR3: CASSEGGQISATNEKLFF
J: TRBJ1-5; size: -; V: TRBV2; D: TRBD1; DNA: TGTGCCAGCAGTCCACAGGGGGCAAAGCCCCAGCATTTT; CDR3: CASSPQGAKPQHF
J: TRBJ1-2; size: -; V: TRBV19; D: TRBD1; DNA: TGTGCCACCACAGGGGGCTATGGCTACACCTTC; CDR3: CATTGGYGYTF
J: TRBJ2-1; size: -; V: TRBV28; D: TRBD2; DNA: TGTGCCAGCAGATATCTAGCGGGAGCGAGTGAGCAGTTCTTC; CDR3: CASRYLAGASEQFF
J: TRBJ2-7; size: -; V: TRBV5-1; D: TRBD2; DNA: TGCGCCAGCAGCTTGGCGGGGGGGCCGTACGAGCAGTACTTC; CDR3: CASSLAGGPYEQYF
J: TRBJ1-5; size: -; V: TRBV19; D: TRBD1; DNA: TGTGCCAGTAGTCCGGACAGGGCCCAGCCCCAGCATTTT; CDR3: CASSPDRAQPQHF